Listed below are T cell receptor beta chains from one sample, sequenced in a study of beta chain features in type 1 diabetes. Assay used: immunoSEQ multiplex PCR; TCRdb lists only in-frame clones, some missing. The repertoire holds hundreds of thousands of clones, with 15% to 19% as singletons. The specimen was naive CD4+ T cells from blood. The source of these receptors is a man between 18 and 35 years old in good health. Each CDR3 is given with its conserved first and last residue. The D gene is left open where the match is weak. Size is omitted from some rows. Given values are once, few, many or a class for expanded clones.

CDR3 protein | CDR3 DNA | J gene | V gene | D gene | clone size
CASSSPAGVRTGELFF | TGTGCCAGCTCTTCCCCCGCGGGGGTTCGAACCGGGGAGCTGTTTTTT | TRBJ2-2 | TRBV7-3 | TRBD2 | .
CASSIGQGAYNQPQHF | TGTGCCAGTAGTATCGGGCAGGGGGCCTACAATCAGCCCCAGCATTTT | TRBJ1-5 | TRBV19 | TRBD1 | few
CASSGRDRLYGYTF | TGTGCCAGCAGTGGGAGAGACAGATTATATGGCTACACCTTC | TRBJ1-2 | TRBV25-1 | . | .
CSGRQYEQFF | TGCAGCGGGAGACAGTATGAGCAGTTCTTC | TRBJ2-1 | TRBV29-1 | . | few
CASSPPGDRGRLRNYEQYF | TGTGCCAGCAGCCCCCCTGGAGACAGGGGGCGACTAAGGAACTACGAGCAGTACTTC | TRBJ2-7 | TRBV5-4 | TRBD1 | .
CASSPGLAGGADTQYF | TGTGCCAGCAGCCCTGGACTAGCGGGAGGGGCAGATACGCAGTATTTT | TRBJ2-3 | TRBV7-2 | TRBD2 | .
CASSQNRGRSSYNEQFF | TGCGCCAGCAGCCAGAACAGGGGGCGATCCTCCTACAATGAGCAGTTCTTC | TRBJ2-1 | TRBV4-3 | TRBD1 | few
CASSQESRAEQFF | TGTGCCAGCAGCCAAGAGTCGAGGGCTGAGCAGTTCTTC | TRBJ2-1 | TRBV4-2 | . | few
CSVVGQTYEQYF | TGCAGCGTTGTCGGACAGACCTACGAGCAGTACTTC | TRBJ2-7 | TRBV29-1 | . | few
CASRDLGTEETQYF | TGTGCCAGCCGCGACCTCGGGACAGAAGAGACCCAGTACTTC | TRBJ2-5 | TRBV28 | TRBD1 | .
CASNRGEETQYF | TGTGCCAGCAACAGGGGAGAAGAGACCCAGTACTTC | TRBJ2-5 | TRBV9 | TRBD1 | few
CAISESASGGMGTDTQYF | TGTGCCATCAGTGAGTCGGCTAGCGGGGGTATGGGGACAGATACGCAGTATTTT | TRBJ2-3 | TRBV10-3 | TRBD2 | few
CSVLLTSLPEQYF | TGCAGCGTGCTTTTAACTTCCCTGCCCGAGCAGTACTTC | TRBJ2-7 | TRBV29-1 | . | few
CASRAGDRANYGYTF | TGTGCCAGCAGGGCGGGGGACAGGGCCAACTATGGCTACACCTTC | TRBJ1-2 | TRBV7-9 | TRBD1 | .
CASMGETQYF | TGTGCCAGCATGGGGGAGACCCAGTACTTC | TRBJ2-5 | TRBV25-1 | . | few
CASSQVSDTANYGYTF | TGCGCCAGCAGCCAAGTTTCCGACACCGCTAACTATGGCTACACCTTC | TRBJ1-2 | TRBV4-1 | . | .
CASSLNDRARETQYF | TGTGCCAGCAGCCTAAACGACAGGGCCCGGGAGACCCAGTACTTC | TRBJ2-5 | TRBV7-8 | TRBD1 | few
CATSRDQGSEKLFF | TGTGCCACCAGCAGAGATCAGGGATCCGAAAAACTGTTTTTT | TRBJ1-4 | TRBV15 | . | few
CASSPPESGSSGYTF | TGTGCCAGCTCACCACCGGAGTCGGGCTCAAGTGGCTACACCTTC | TRBJ1-2 | TRBV18 | . | .
CAWSPRTGVGYGYTF | TGTGCCTGGAGCCCGCGGACAGGGGTGGGCTATGGCTACACCTTC | TRBJ1-2 | TRBV30 | TRBD1 | .
CASSGSTGNRYGYTF | TGTGCCAGCAGTGGCTCGACAGGGAACCGATATGGCTACACCTTC | TRBJ1-2 | TRBV25-1 | TRBD1 | few
CASTARRGSGNEQFF | TGTGCCAGCACCGCTAGGCGCGGGAGCGGTAATGAGCAGTTCTTC | TRBJ2-1 | TRBV7-9 | TRBD2 | few
CASRLSGVTGTRPQHF | TGTGCCAGTAGACTCTCCGGGGTCACAGGGACCCGGCCCCAGCATTTT | TRBJ1-5 | TRBV19 | . | few
CSVSPTEYEQYF | TGCAGCGTTTCCCCGACTGAATACGAGCAGTACTTC | TRBJ2-7 | TRBV29-1 | . | .
CASSWFSEGAFF | TGTGCCAGCAGTTGGTTTTCCGAGGGAGCTTTCTTT | TRBJ1-1 | TRBV28 | . | .
CASSTFRGPSYNEQFF | TGTGCCAGCAGCACCTTCCGGGGGCCCTCCTACAATGAGCAGTTCTTC | TRBJ2-1 | TRBV9 | . | .
CASSLPLGQTTGGYTF | TGTGCCAGCAGCTTACCGTTGGGACAGACAACTGGTGGCTACACCTTC | TRBJ1-2 | TRBV7-9 | TRBD1 | few
CASSQVYGGGSPLHF | TGCGCCAGCAGCCAAGTGTACGGGGGAGGGTCACCCCTCCACTTT | TRBJ1-6 | TRBV4-1 | . | .
CASSQDLQGTEYQPQHF | TGCGCCAGCAGCCAAGACTTACAGGGGACGGAATATCAGCCCCAGCATTTT | TRBJ1-5 | TRBV4-3 | TRBD1 | few
CASSLGTSGSQETQYF | TGTGCCAGCAGCTTGGGGACTAGCGGGAGCCAAGAGACCCAGTACTTC | TRBJ2-5 | TRBV5-4 | TRBD2 | few
CASSLLDQPQHF | TGTGCCAGCAGTTTACTGGATCAGCCCCAGCATTTT | TRBJ1-5 | TRBV28 | . | .
CASSQAPAGGPNEQFF | TGCGCCAGCAGCCAAGCTCCAGCGGGGGGGCCCAATGAGCAGTTCTTC | TRBJ2-1 | TRBV4-3 | TRBD2 | .
CASTLTGTGGAIGYTF | TGTGCCAGCACCTTAACCGGGACAGGGGGCGCGATTGGCTACACCTTC | TRBJ1-2 | TRBV28 | TRBD1 | few
CASSVRDGYGYTF | TGTGCCAGCAGCGTCCGGGACGGCTATGGCTACACCTTC | TRBJ1-2 | TRBV7-8 | . | .
CASSFPGLALYEQYF | TGTGCCAGCAGCTTCCCGGGACTAGCGCTCTACGAGCAGTACTTC | TRBJ2-7 | TRBV7-9 | TRBD2 | .
CASTLRSIPSTDTQYF | TGTGCCAGCACCCTACGCAGCATACCTAGCACAGATACGCAGTATTTT | TRBJ2-3 | TRBV7-8 | . | .
CATPKWTGNAGELFF | TGTGCCACCCCTAAGTGGACAGGGAACGCCGGGGAGCTGTTTTTT | TRBJ2-2 | TRBV7-9 | TRBD1 | .
CASSSPERKNTIYF | TGTGCCAGCAGCTCGCCGGAGAGGAAAAACACCATATATTTT | TRBJ1-3 | TRBV7-2 | . | .
CASSFPLKVGKRGQETQYF | TGTGCCAGCAGTTTTCCCCTCAAAGTAGGGAAGAGGGGCCAAGAGACCCAGTACTTC | TRBJ2-5 | TRBV28 | . | .
CASSGGGLDTQYF | TGTGCCAGCAGCGGGGGGGGCTTGGATACGCAGTATTTT | TRBJ2-3 | TRBV2 | TRBD2 | .
CASSNRDSYEQYF | TGTGCCAGCAGCAACAGGGACTCCTACGAGCAGTACTTC | TRBJ2-7 | TRBV19 | . | .
CASSAQGSPPLGEQFF | TGTGCCAGCAGCGCGCAAGGGAGCCCCCCGCTAGGTGAGCAGTTCTTC | TRBJ2-1 | TRBV9 | . | .
CASNSAGENTEAFF | TGTGCCAGCAACAGCGCCGGGGAGAACACTGAAGCTTTCTTT | TRBJ1-1 | TRBV6-6 | . | few